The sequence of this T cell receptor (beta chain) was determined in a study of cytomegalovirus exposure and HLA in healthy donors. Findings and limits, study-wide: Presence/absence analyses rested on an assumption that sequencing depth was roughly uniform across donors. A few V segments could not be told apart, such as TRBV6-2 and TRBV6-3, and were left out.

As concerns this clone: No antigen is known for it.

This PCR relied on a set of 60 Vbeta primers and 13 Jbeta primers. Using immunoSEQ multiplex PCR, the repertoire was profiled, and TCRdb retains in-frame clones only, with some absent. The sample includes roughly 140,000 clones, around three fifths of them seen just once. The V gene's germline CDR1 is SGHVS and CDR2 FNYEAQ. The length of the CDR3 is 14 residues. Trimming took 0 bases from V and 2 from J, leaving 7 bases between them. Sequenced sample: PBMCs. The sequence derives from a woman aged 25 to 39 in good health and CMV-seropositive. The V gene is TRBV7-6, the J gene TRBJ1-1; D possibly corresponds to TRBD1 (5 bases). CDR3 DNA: TGTGCCAGCAGCTTAGCCACAGGTAACACTGAAGCTTTCTTT. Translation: CASSLATGNTEAFF.